The clone carrying this TCR beta chain showed up just once. The antigen remains unidentified. The entry originates in a study of cytomegalovirus exposure and HLA in healthy donors. Across the study: Of 398 genotyped donors, approximately 80% clustered with self-reported Caucasian donors. Study outcomes and limitations: In vitro testing confirmed a few CMV-associated chains as specific for CMV antigens. Around 18,000 TCR beta sequences were associated with HLA alleles at 0.05 false discovery rate in a later analysis. A later analysis linked a missense variant in DCLRE1C to the trimming of TCR beta V and J genes.

Amplification used 60 Vbeta primers and 13 Jbeta primers. Measured with immunoSEQ multiplex PCR; TCRdb has only the in-frame clones, and not every one. The sample holds 150,000 or so clones, approximately 77% seen once. The CDR3 loop spans 14 amino acids. Germline CDR1 reads SGHTA; CDR2 reads FQGNSA. Trimming removed 5 bases from V and 8 bases from J; junction bases left unmatched: 10. Sample: PBMCs. The source of this sequence is a female donor in good health and CMV-seronegative. This rearrangement joins TRBV7-2 to TRBJ1-2; 8 bases fit TRBD1. The CDR3 sequence: CASSPDREVGGYTF. CDR3 in DNA: TGTGCCAGCAGCCCGGACAGGGAGGTAGGGGGCTACACCTTC.